The clone carrying this TCR beta chain was detected ten times or more. No antigen is known for it. This record belongs to a study of neurological immune-mediated disorders. Germline loops: CDR1 SGHVS, CDR2 FQNEAQ. The V segment lost 3 bases and the J segment 6 bases; nucleotides outside the gene matches: 4. CDR3 length equals 15 residues. Study conclusions and caveats: Falling below healthy controls, multiple sclerosis showed the least TCR clonal expansion, while HTLV-1-associated myelopathy showed the most. One related-CDR3 cluster, identified by phylogenetic grouping, held the repertoires of 18 of 34 multiple sclerosis patients and was a possible signature.

Each CDR3 protein is one row after TCRdb ran MiXCR on the 5' RACE reads. The sample lists some 95,000 distinct CDR3 sequences; approximately 3.3% were seen once. Sequences were obtained from PBMCs. The sequence was collected from a woman under 30 with multiple sclerosis. The V call is TRBV7-8, the J call TRBJ2-1; 11 bases agree with TRBD2. The CDR3 sequence is CASSFRTSGRNEQFF. The CDR3, as DNA: TGTGCCAGCAGCTTCCGGACTAGCGGGCGCAATGAGCAGTTCTTC.